This TCR beta chain was obtained from a study of radiotherapy plus CTLA-4 blockade in lung cancer. Receiving focal radiation plus CTLA-4 blockade with ipilimumab were patients who had chemo-refractory metastatic non-small-cell lung cancer. In germline, CDR1 is SNHLY, CDR2 FYNNEI. The CDR3 loop spans 15 amino acids. The V end lost 5 bases, the J end lost 5 bases, and 16 bases lay between the germline ends. Data came from immunoSEQ multiplex PCR; TCRdb stores just in-frame clones and leaves some out. Counted here are over 80,000 clones, roughly four fifths occurring once; the ten biggest clones make up 0.82%.

This chain joins TRBV2 and TRBJ2-1; D uncertain. This sample comprised peripheral blood, obtained from a patient treated with radiotherapy plus ipilimumab. The sequence was obtained from a human donor with non-small cell lung cancer who had stable disease on radiotherapy plus ipilimumab. The CDR3 DNA is TGTGCCAGCAGTCCTCAAGGGCTTCCCAACAATGAGCAGTTCTTC. This encodes CASSPQGLPNNEQFF.